Sequencing of this T cell receptor (beta chain) was carried out in a study of cytomegalovirus exposure and HLA in healthy donors. Regarding the study as a whole: Associated with cytomegalovirus, according to the listing, were 150 to 200 TCR beta chains. First-cohort TCR clusters were later found to tend to co-occur in the roughly 130 validation repertoires. It was reportedly the case that the classifier diagnosed cytomegalovirus status with high specificity and sensitivity. Some public TCRs appeared in many individuals, while most sequences were rare.

Clones were sequenced by immunoSEQ multiplex PCR, and TCRdb holds only the in-frame ones, with some missing. The sample shows almost 200,000 clones, around 80% of them seen only once. Deletions cut 4 bases from V and 5 bases from J, with 15 bases between. From germline, CDR1 is MNHEY and CDR2 SVGAGI. The CDR3 loop spans 14 amino acids. About this clone itself: The antigen is undetermined.

The source is a woman under 40 in good health and CMV-seronegative. Sequences were obtained from PBMCs. This rearrangement joins TRBV6-5 to TRBJ2-7; unclear D gene. The CDR3 DNA reads as TGTGCCAGCAGTTCACCTGACAAACTGAACGAGCAGTACTTC. Translating gives CASSSPDKLNEQYF.